This T cell receptor beta chain is from a study of cytomegalovirus exposure and HLA in healthy donors. Vbeta (60) and Jbeta (13) primers were used in the PCR. The data were produced by immunoSEQ multiplex PCR, yet TCRdb's version contains in-frame clones alone and is incomplete. The sample contains about 94,000 clones, 6% to 9% of which appear only once. Findings of the study overall: About 87% or about 30% of the time was how often most TCR beta V segments were productive, according to an earlier analysis.

This clone was seen a few times. The target antigen is unknown. Trimming removed 5 bases at V and 5 bases at J, with 18 bases between. This CDR3 has 16 residues. Germline CDR1 is SGHVS and CDR2 is FQNEAQ. The receptor was isolated from a man between 50 and 59 years old in good health and CMV-seronegative. This chain links TRBV7-8 with TRBJ1-4, with D tentatively TRBD1 (5 bases). Sequenced input: PBMCs. For the CDR3, the DNA is TGTGCCAGCAGCCCTACCCCGGACACCCAAAATGAAAAACTGTTTTTT. It is translated as CASSPTPDTQNEKLFF.